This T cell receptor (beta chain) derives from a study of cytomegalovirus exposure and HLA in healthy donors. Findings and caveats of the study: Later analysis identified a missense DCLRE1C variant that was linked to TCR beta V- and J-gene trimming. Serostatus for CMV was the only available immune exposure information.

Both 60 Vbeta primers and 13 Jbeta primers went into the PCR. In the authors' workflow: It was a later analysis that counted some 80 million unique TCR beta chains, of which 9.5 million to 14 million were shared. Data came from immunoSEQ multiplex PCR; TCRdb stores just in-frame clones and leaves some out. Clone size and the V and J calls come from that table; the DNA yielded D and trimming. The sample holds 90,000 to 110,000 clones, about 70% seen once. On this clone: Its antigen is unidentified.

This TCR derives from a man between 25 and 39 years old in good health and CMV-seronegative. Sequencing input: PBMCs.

The DNA for the CDR3 is TGTGCCAGCAGCACAGGGGCCAGTATTATAGATCAGCCCCAGCATTTT. This translates into CASSTGASIIDQPQHF. The chain has TRBV2 and TRBJ1-5; TRBD1 matches at 7 bases. The germline gives CDR1 SNHLY, CDR2 FYNNEI. This CDR3 has 16 amino acids. J lost 5 bases, V lost 6 bases, and 13 bases had no gene match.